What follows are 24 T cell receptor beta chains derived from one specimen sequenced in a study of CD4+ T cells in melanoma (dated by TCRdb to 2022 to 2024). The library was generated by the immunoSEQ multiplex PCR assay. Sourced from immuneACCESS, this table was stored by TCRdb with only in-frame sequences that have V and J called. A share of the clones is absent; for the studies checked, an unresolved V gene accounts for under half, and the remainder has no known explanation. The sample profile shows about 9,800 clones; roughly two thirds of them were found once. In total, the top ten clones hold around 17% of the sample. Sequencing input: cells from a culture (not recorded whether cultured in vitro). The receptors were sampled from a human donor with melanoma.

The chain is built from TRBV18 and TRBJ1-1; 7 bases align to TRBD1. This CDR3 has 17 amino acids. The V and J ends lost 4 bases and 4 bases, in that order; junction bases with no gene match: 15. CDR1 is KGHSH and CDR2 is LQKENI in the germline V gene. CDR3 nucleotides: TGTGCCAGCTCACGCGGGGACAGTTTTGGATGGGGCACTGAAGCTTTCTTT. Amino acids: CASSRGDSFGWGTEAFF.

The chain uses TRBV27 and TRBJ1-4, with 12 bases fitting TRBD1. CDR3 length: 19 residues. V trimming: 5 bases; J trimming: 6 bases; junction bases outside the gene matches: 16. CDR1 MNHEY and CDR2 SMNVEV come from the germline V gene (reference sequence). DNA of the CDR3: TGTGCCAGCAGTCTACGGAGTTCCGGGACAGGGGGCAATTATGAAAAACTGTTTTTT. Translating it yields CASSLRSSGTGGNYEKLFF.

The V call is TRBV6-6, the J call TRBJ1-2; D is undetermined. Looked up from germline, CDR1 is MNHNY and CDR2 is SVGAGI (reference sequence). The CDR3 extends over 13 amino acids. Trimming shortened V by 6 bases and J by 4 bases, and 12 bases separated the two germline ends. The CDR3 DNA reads TGTGCCAGCAGCTCCTGGGTCGGCTATGGCTACACCTTC. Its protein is CASSSWVGYGYTF.

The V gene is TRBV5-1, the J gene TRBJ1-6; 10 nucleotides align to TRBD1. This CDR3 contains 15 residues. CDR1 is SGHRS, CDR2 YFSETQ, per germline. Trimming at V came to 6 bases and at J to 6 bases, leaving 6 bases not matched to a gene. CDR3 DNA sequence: TGCGCCAGCAAGAGGACAGGGGGAATTAATTCACCCCTCCACTTT. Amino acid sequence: CASKRTGGINSPLHF. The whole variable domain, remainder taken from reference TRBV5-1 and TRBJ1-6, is KAGVTQTPRYLIKTRGQQVTLSCSPISGHRSVSWYQQTPGQGLQFLFEYFSETQRNKGNFPGRFSGRQFSNSRSEMNVSTLELGDSALYLCASKRTGGINSPLHFGNGTRLTVT.

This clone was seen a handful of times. The CDR3 DNA follows: TGTGCCAGCAGTGGGACGGCGAACACTGAAGCTTTCTTT. Its translation is CASSGTANTEAFF. This rearrangement joins TRBV6-1 to TRBJ1-1; D is ambiguous. The CDR3 totals 13 residues. The V gene lost 4 bases and the J gene lost 1 base, with 7 bases spanning the gap. Per germline, CDR1 MNHNS and CDR2 SASEGT.

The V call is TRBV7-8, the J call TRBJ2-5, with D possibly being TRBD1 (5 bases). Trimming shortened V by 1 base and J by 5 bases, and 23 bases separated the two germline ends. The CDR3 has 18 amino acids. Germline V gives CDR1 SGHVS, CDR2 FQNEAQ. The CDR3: CASSLDGRTRRRLETQYF. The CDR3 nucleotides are TGTGCCAGCAGCTTAGATGGCAGGACACGACGGAGATTGGAGACCCAGTACTTC.

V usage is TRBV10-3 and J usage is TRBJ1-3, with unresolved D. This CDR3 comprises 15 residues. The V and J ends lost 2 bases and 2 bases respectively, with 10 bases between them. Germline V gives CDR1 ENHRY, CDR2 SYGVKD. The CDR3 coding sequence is TGTGCCATCAGTGAGCCGCAGGTAGCTGGAAACACCATATATTTT. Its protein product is CAISEPQVAGNTIYF.

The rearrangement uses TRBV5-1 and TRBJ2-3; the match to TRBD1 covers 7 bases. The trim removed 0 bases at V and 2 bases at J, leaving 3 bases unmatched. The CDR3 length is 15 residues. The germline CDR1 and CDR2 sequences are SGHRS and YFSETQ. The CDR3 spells CASSLGDRATDTQYF. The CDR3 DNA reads TGCGCCAGCAGCTTGGGAGACAGGGCCACAGATACGCAGTATTTT.

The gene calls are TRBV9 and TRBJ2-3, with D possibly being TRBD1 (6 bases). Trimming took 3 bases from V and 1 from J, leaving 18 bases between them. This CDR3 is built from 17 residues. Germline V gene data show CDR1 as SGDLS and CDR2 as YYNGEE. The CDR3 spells CASSEGVSSRGTDTQYF. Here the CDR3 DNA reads TGTGCCAGCAGCGAGGGGGTCTCGAGCCGAGGCACAGATACGCAGTATTTT.

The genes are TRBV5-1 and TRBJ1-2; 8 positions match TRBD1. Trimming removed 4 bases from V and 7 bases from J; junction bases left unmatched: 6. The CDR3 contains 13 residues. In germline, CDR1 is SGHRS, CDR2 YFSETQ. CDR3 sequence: CASSRDRGRGYTF. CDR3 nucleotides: TGCGCCAGCAGCCGCGACAGGGGCCGTGGCTACACCTTC.

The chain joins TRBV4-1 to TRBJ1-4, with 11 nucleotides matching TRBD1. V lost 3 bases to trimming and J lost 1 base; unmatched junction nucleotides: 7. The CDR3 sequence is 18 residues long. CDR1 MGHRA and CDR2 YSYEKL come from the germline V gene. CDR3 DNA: TGCGCCAGCAGCCAGGGGACAGGGGGGTTGGTAACTAATGAAAAACTGTTTTTT. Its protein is CASSQGTGGLVTNEKLFF.

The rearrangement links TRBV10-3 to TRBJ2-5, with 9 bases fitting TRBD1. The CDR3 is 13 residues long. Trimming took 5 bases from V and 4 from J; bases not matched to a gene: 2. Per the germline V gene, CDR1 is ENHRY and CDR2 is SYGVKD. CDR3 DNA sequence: TGTGCCATCAGTCGGACAGGGGCAGAGACCCAGTACTTC. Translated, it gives CAISRTGAETQYF.

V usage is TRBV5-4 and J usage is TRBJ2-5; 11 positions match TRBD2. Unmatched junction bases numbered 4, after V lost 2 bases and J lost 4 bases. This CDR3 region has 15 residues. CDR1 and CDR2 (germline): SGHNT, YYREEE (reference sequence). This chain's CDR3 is CASSFRLAGSETQYF. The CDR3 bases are TGTGCCAGCAGCTTCAGACTAGCGGGGTCAGAGACCCAGTACTTC.

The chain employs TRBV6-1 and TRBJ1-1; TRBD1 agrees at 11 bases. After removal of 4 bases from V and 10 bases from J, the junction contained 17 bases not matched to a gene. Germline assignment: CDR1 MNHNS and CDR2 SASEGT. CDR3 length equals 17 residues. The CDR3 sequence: CASSASRGLGTGGGAFF. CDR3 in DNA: TGTGCCAGCAGTGCTTCAAGAGGTCTCGGGACAGGGGGTGGAGCTTTCTTT.

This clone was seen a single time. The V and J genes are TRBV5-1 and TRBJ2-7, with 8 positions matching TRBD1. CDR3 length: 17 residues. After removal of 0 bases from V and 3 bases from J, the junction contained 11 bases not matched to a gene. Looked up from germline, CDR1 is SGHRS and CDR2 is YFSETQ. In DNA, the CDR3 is TGCGCCAGCAGCTTGGGGACCGGGACAGGCAAACTCTACGAGCAGTACTTC. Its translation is CASSLGTGTGKLYEQYF.

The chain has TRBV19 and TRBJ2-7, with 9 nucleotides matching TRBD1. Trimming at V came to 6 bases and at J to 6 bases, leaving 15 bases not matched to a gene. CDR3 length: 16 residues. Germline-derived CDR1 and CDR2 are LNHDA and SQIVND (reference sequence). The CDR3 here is CASSALGTGMDSEQYF. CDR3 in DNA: TGTGCCAGTAGCGCACTGGGGACAGGGATGGATAGCGAGCAGTACTTC.

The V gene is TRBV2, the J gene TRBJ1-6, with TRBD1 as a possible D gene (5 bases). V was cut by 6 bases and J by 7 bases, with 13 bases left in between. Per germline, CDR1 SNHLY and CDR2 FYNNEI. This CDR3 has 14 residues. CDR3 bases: TGTGCCAGCAGCGGGCAGGGCTCGAATTCACCCCTCCACTTT. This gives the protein CASSGQGSNSPLHF.

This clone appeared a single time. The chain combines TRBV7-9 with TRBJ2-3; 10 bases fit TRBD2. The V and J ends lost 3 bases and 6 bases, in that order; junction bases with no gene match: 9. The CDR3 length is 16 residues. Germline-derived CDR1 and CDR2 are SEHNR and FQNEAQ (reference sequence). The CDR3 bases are TGTGCCAGCAGCTTTTTGCTAGCGGGGGAAGCGGATACGCAGTATTTT. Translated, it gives CASSFLLAGEADTQYF.

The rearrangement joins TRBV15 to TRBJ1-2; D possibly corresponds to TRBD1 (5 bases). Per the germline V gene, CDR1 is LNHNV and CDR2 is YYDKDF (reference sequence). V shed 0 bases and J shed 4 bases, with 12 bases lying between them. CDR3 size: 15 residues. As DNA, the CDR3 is TGTGCCACCAGCAGAGATCGCAGGGTCGGCTATGGCTACACCTTC. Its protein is CATSRDRRVGYGYTF.

The CDR3 DNA is TGTGCCAGCAGTCCCAGGGGGGATTCGGAGACCCAGTACTTC. Translation gives CASSPRGDSETQYF. V usage is TRBV6-5 and J usage is TRBJ2-5, with D perhaps matching TRBD1 (7 bases). The CDR3 is made up of 14 amino acids. The V and J ends lost 5 bases and 5 bases respectively, with 15 bases between them. The germline V gene has CDR1 MNHEY and CDR2 SVGAGI.

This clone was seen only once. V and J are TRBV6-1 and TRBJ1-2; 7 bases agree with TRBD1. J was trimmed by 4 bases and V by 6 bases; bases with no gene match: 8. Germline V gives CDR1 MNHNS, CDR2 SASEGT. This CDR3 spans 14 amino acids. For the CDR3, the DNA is TGTGCCAGCAGCGAGGGACAGCGCTTCTATGGCTACACCTTC. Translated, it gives CASSEGQRFYGYTF.

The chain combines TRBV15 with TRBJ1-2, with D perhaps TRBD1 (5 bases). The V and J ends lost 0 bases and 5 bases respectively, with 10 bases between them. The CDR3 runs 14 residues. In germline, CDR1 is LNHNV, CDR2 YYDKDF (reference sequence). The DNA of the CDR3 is TGTGCCACCAGCAGAGAAACAGGATCGTATGGCTACACCTTC. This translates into CATSRETGSYGYTF.

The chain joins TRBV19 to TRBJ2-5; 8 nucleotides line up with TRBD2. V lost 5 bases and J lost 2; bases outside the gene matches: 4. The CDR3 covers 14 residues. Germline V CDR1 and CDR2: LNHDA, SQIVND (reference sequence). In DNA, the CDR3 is TGTGCCAGTAGTCGGGTAGCGGGACAAGAGACCCAGTACTTC. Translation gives CASSRVAGQETQYF.

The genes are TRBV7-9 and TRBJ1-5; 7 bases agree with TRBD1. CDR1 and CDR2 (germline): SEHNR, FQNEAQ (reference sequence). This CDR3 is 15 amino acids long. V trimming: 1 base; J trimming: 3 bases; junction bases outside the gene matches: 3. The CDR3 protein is CASSLDTGANQPQHF. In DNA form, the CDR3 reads TGTGCCAGCAGCTTAGATACAGGGGCCAATCAGCCCCAGCATTTT.